This entry lists 6 T cell receptor beta chains sequenced from one sample in a study of preoperative IRX-2 immunotherapy in early breast cancer (dated by TCRdb to 2018 to 2020). The library was obtained by the immunoSEQ multiplex PCR assay. The table was pulled from immuneACCESS by TCRdb, which kept in-frame rearrangements only. Such tables lose some clones; where checked, under half of the loss comes from unresolved V genes, and the rest has no known cause. The sample table holds around 6,000 clones, of which 70% to 80% were seen once. The ten biggest clones cover roughly 18% of the sample. Reading the label with the study, this specimen's treatment or condition is: preoperative locoregional IRX-2 cytokine immunotherapy. This specimen consisted of tumor tissue, obtained before IRX-2 immunotherapy. The source of these receptors is a human donor with breast cancer.

This sequence joins TRBV16 and TRBJ1-2; D gene ambiguous. CDR1 KGHSY and CDR2 FQNENV come from the germline V gene. CDR3 length: 15 residues. V lost 0 bases and J 4 bases, leaving 12 bases between the germline ends. CDR3 protein: CASSQSYTLTYGYTF. The CDR3 DNA follows: TGTGCCAGCAGCCAATCATACACCCTCACCTATGGCTACACCTTC.

The V call is TRBV7-5, the J call TRBJ2-1. TRBV7-5 is deemed a pseudogene. There are 16 residues in the CDR3. The CDR3 DNA reads as TGTGCCAGCAGCCAAGTGTACGGAAGCTCCTACAATGAGCAGTTCTTC. This sequence encodes CASSQVYGSSYNEQFF.

The rearrangement links TRBV28 to TRBJ2-2, with 8 bases identical to TRBD1. This CDR3 has 15 residues. Germline V gives CDR1 MDHEN, CDR2 SYDVKM. The J segment lost 1 base and the V segment lost 9 bases, leaving 7 bases of the junction unmatched. Here the CDR3 reads CASLQGTGNTGELFF. In DNA form, the CDR3 reads TGTGCCAGTCTTCAAGGGACAGGGAACACCGGGGAGCTGTTTTTT. The full variable domain, completed using reference TRBV28 and TRBJ2-2, is DVKVTQSSRYLVKRTGEKVFLECVQDMDHENMFWYRQDPGLGLRLIYFSYDVKMKEKGDIPEGYSVSREKKERFSLILESASTNQTSMYLCASLQGTGNTGELFFGEGSRLTVL.

The chain couples TRBV6-8 to TRBJ2-3; unclear D gene. This CDR3 contains 18 residues. The V end was cut by 2 bases, the J end by 4 bases, with 22 bases between. Germline V gives CDR1 MNHGY, CDR2 SAAAGT. Here the CDR3 DNA reads TGTGCCAGCAGTTACCATTCTTATGAGACACGCGGCTCAGATACGCAGTATTTT. Its translation: CASSYHSYETRGSDTQYF.

The V and J genes are TRBV5-1 and TRBJ1-6; D perhaps matches TRBD1 (6 bases). Germline V gene sequence: CDR1 SGHRS, CDR2 YFSETQ. The V gene lost 3 bases and the J gene lost 6 bases, with 22 bases spanning the gap. The CDR3 is made up of 18 amino acids. Here the CDR3 reads CASSSGQNQVIGNSPLHF. The DNA of the CDR3 is TGCGCCAGCAGCTCAGGACAGAACCAGGTCATTGGTAATTCACCCCTCCACTTT.

V is TRBV7-8 and J is TRBJ2-2; perhaps TRBD1 as D (5 bases). This CDR3 region has 17 residues. Germline CDR1 reads SGHVS; CDR2 reads FQNEAQ. Trimming removed 4 bases at V and 0 bases at J, with 15 bases between. CDR3 amino acids: CASSSPKSQANTGELFF. The CDR3 DNA reads as TGTGCCAGCAGCTCCCCTAAATCACAGGCGAACACCGGGGAGCTGTTTTTT.